The 24 T cell receptor beta chains below all came from one sample that was sequenced in a study of T cell responses to AZD1222 COVID-19 vaccine. Assay used: immunoSEQ multiplex PCR; TCRdb lists only in-frame clones, some missing. The sample has 60,000 to 95,000 clones, about nine tenths seen once. Here the sequenced sample was peripheral blood, taken 28 days after the second AZD1222 dose. These receptor sequences come from an adult who received the AZD1222 COVID-19 vaccine.

The chain carries TRBV28 and TRBJ2-2, with TRBD2 matching over 10 bases. The CDR3 sequence is 15 residues long. CDR1 is MDHEN and CDR2 is SYDVKM in the germline V gene. Trimming removed 6 bases from V and 6 bases from J; junction bases left unmatched: 7. CDR3 amino acids: CASRYSGGASGELFF. The CDR3 DNA reads TGTGCCAGCAGATACAGCGGGGGGGCCTCCGGGGAGCTGTTTTTT.

The CDR3 bases are TGTGCCAGCAGTTTGGTAGCGGGGGACCTCCTAAACACCGGGGAGCTGTTTTTT. Translation gives CASSLVAGDLLNTGELFF. The chain employs TRBV28 and TRBJ2-2; TRBD2 agrees at 9 bases. There are 18 residues in the CDR3. Germline CDR1 reads MDHEN; CDR2 reads SYDVKM. Trimming removed 3 bases from V and 2 bases from J; junction bases left unmatched: 10.

The chain has TRBV2 and TRBJ2-7; possible D gene TRBD1, 6 bases. The germline V gene has CDR1 SNHLY and CDR2 FYNNEI. Trimming cost V 0 bases and J 5 bases, with 14 bases left between them. There are 15 residues in the CDR3. CDR3: CASSEAEQGRNEQYF. DNA of the CDR3: TGTGCCAGCAGTGAAGCCGAGCAGGGGCGGAACGAGCAGTACTTC.

The J gene is TRBJ1-5, the V gene TRBV2; no clear D. Germline CDR1 and CDR2: SNHLY and FYNNEI. The V and J ends lost 4 bases and 0 bases respectively, with 7 bases between them. The CDR3 consists of 14 residues. As DNA, the CDR3 is TGTGCCAGCAGTGTGGCGGGTAGCAATCAGCCCCAGCATTTT. Protein sequence: CASSVAGSNQPQHF.

This chain links TRBV24-1 with TRBJ2-1, with 10 positions matching TRBD1. This CDR3 is 14 amino acids long. The ends lost 12 bases at V and 7 bases at J; junction bases unmatched: 11. CDR1 is KGHDR, CDR2 SFDVKD, per germline. This CDR3 reads CAVGTGTGVNEQFF. CDR3 nucleotides: TGTGCCGTCGGAACCGGGACAGGGGTAAATGAGCAGTTCTTC.

The chain combines TRBV30 with TRBJ1-2; D remains ambiguous. This CDR3 has 14 residues. The V and J ends lost 1 base and 4 bases respectively, with 13 bases between them. Germline lookup yields CDR1 GTSNPN and CDR2 SVGIG (reference sequence). CDR3 nucleotide sequence: TGTGCCTGGAGTGCCCGGACTTTGTCCTATGGCTACACCTTC. Amino acids: CAWSARTLSYGYTF.

The V gene is TRBV11-2, the J gene TRBJ1-5; 8 bases match TRBD1. The V gene's germline CDR1 is SGHAT and CDR2 FQNNGV. With 4 bases clipped from V and 6 bases from J, the junction kept 5 bases outside the gene matches. This CDR3 is 14 amino acids long. Written as DNA, the CDR3 is TGTGCCAGCAGCTCTACAGGGGGAGCTCAGCCCCAGCATTTT. Encoded protein: CASSSTGGAQPQHF.

This clone was found a few times. The chain uses TRBV9 and TRBJ1-6, with D hard to call. Germline V gene lookup returns CDR1 SGDLS and CDR2 YYNGEE. V dropped 0 bases and J dropped 11 bases, with 9 bases sitting between them. The CDR3 is 13 residues long. The CDR3 protein is CASSVAADPPLHF. CDR3 DNA: TGTGCCAGCAGCGTAGCGGCAGACCCACCCCTCCACTTT.

The chain joins TRBV2 to TRBJ1-3; unclear D gene. V shed 6 bases and J shed 2 bases, with 2 bases lying between them. This CDR3 spans 11 amino acids. In germline, CDR1 is SNHLY, CDR2 FYNNEI. The CDR3 DNA is TGTGCCAGCAGGACTGGAAACACCATATATTTT. It specifies CASRTGNTIYF.

The rearrangement uses TRBV24-1 and TRBJ1-4, with D perhaps matching TRBD1 (5 bases). The CDR3 sequence is 14 residues long. Trimming shortened V by 4 bases and J by 4 bases, and 9 bases separated the two germline ends. Germline CDR1 and CDR2: KGHDR and SFDVKD. CDR3 residues: CATSEGDHNEKLFF. DNA for the CDR3: TGTGCCACCAGTGAAGGGGACCATAATGAAAAACTGTTTTTT.

The J gene is TRBJ1-2, the V gene TRBV7-9; 10 bases map to TRBD1. CDR1 is SEHNR, CDR2 FQNEAQ, per germline (reference sequence). This CDR3 has 16 amino acids. The ends lost 3 bases at V and 2 bases at J; junction bases unmatched: 6. This CDR3 reads CASSFGQGVENYGYTF. CDR3 DNA: TGTGCCAGCAGCTTTGGACAGGGGGTCGAGAACTATGGCTACACCTTC.

On this clone itself: Mismatch with germline at one junction end may stem from a read error. The V and J genes are TRBV7-7 and TRBJ1-3, with 9 bases aligning to TRBD1. There are 15 residues in the CDR3. Germline V gene sequence: CDR1 SSHAT, CDR2 FNYEAQ (reference sequence). CDR3 DNA: TGTGCTAGCAGCTCCAGGAGGGACAGGGAGTCCGCCATATATTTT. This codes for CASSSRRDRESAIYF.

The chain couples TRBV19 to TRBJ1-1, with D hard to call. The CDR3 extends over 12 amino acids. Between the trimmed V and J ends, which lost 5 bases and 7 bases, there was a span of 11 bases. Germline CDR1 is LNHDA and CDR2 is SQIVND (reference sequence). Here the CDR3 reads CASSPGGSEAFF. The CDR3 region has the DNA TGTGCCAGTAGTCCCGGAGGGAGTGAAGCTTTCTTT.

This chain links TRBV7-3 with TRBJ1-1, with D possibly being TRBD1 (5 bases). CDR3 length: 14 amino acids. In germline, CDR1 is SGHTA, CDR2 FQGTGA. Trimming stripped 6 bases from V and 4 bases from J, with 15 bases between. The CDR3 here is CASSSVGAGTEAFF. The CDR3 bases are TGTGCCAGCAGTAGCGTCGGGGCGGGCACTGAAGCTTTCTTT.

This clone was found a few times. CDR3 region: CASSNRDFQETQYF. Here the CDR3 DNA reads TGTGCCAGCAGTAACCGGGACTTCCAAGAGACCCAGTACTTC. The chain joins TRBV27 to TRBJ2-5, with D perhaps matching TRBD2 (6 bases). CDR1 and CDR2 (germline): MNHEY, SMNVEV (reference sequence). The CDR3 is 14 residues long. V was shortened by 5 bases and J by 1 base, with 11 bases between the two germline ends.

In its sample, this clone was seen a few times. This sequence joins TRBV7-8 and TRBJ2-7, with D perhaps matching TRBD2 (6 bases). This CDR3 is built from 15 residues. V was trimmed by 2 bases and J by 3 bases, leaving 14 bases between them. Germline V gene lookup returns CDR1 SGHVS and CDR2 FQNEAQ. CDR3 protein: CASSLNPRGIYEQYF. The DNA for the CDR3 is TGTGCCAGCAGCTTAAACCCACGGGGGATCTACGAGCAGTACTTC.

This rearrangement joins TRBV5-6 to TRBJ1-6; D not certain. This CDR3 has 15 amino acids. The V end lost 2 bases, the J end lost 6 bases, and 12 bases lay between the germline ends. Germline CDR1 reads SGHDT; CDR2 reads YYEEEE. For the CDR3, the DNA is TGTGCCAGCAGCTTTTTTGACCGAGGTAATTCACCCCTCCACTTT. Translated: CASSFFDRGNSPLHF.

The chain couples TRBV19 to TRBJ1-2; no firm D call. This CDR3 contains 14 residues. Germline lookup yields CDR1 LNHDA and CDR2 SQIVND (reference sequence). V was pared by 5 bases and J by 12 bases, with 22 bases between. Here the CDR3 DNA reads TGTGCCAGTAGTCCAAACCCCAGGAGACCCCTGGACACCTTC. Protein product: CASSPNPRRPLDTF. Combining the CDR3 with reference TRBV19 and TRBJ1-2 gives the whole variable domain DGGITQSPKYLFRKEGQNVTLSCEQNLNHDAMYWYRQDPGQGLRLIYYSQIVNDFQKGDIAEGYSVSREKKESFPLTVTSAQKNPTAFYLCASSPNPRRPLDTFGSGTRLTVV.

The V and J genes are TRBV7-3 and TRBJ2-7; D is unresolved. V lost 3 bases, J lost 6 bases, and 15 bases lay in between. CDR1 SGHTA and CDR2 FQGTGA come from the germline V gene. The CDR3 loop spans 14 amino acids. The CDR3 here is CASSLRPSAGEQYF. DNA of the CDR3: TGTGCCAGCAGCTTGCGCCCGTCAGCAGGCGAGCAGTACTTC.

The chain combines TRBV30 with TRBJ2-1; D is perhaps TRBD1 (5 bases). There are 13 residues in the CDR3. Trimming took off 4 bases at V and 4 bases at J, with 11 bases between the two ends. CDR1 and CDR2 from the germline V gene are GTSNPN and SVGIG (reference sequence). The CDR3 region is CAWKAKGYNEQFF. The CDR3 DNA reads as TGTGCCTGGAAAGCAAAGGGGTACAATGAGCAGTTCTTC.

The sample holds a few counts of this clone. The gene calls are TRBV30 and TRBJ1-4; perhaps TRBD1 as D (5 bases). This CDR3 spans 12 amino acids. In germline, CDR1 is GTSNPN, CDR2 SVGIG (reference sequence). V shed 0 bases and J shed 10 bases, with 9 bases lying between them. The CDR3: CAWSVRDSKLFF. For the CDR3, the DNA is TGTGCCTGGAGTGTAAGGGACTCAAAACTGTTTTTT.

The chain links TRBV5-4 to TRBJ2-1, with 7 bases identical to TRBD2. Losses at the gene ends were 4 bases for V and 7 bases for J; bases not matched to a gene: 8. The CDR3 consists of 14 residues. CDR1 and CDR2 from the germline V gene are SGHNT and YYREEE (reference sequence). CDR3 loop: CASSQRGEGNEQFF. The CDR3 DNA reads TGTGCCAGCAGCCAGCGGGGTGAGGGGAATGAGCAGTTCTTC.

V and J are TRBV13 and TRBJ2-5; 14 bases are shared with TRBD2. The V and J ends lost 3 bases and 2 bases, in that order; junction bases with no gene match: 5. Germline V gene sequence: CDR1 PRHDT, CDR2 FYEKMQ (reference sequence). There are 17 residues in the CDR3. The CDR3 DNA follows: TGTGCCAGCAGCTTTACGACTAGCGGGGGGGGTCAAGAGACCCAGTACTTC. Protein sequence: CASSFTTSGGGQETQYF.

The J gene is TRBJ2-7, the V gene TRBV27; D might be TRBD1 (6 bases). Trimming took 5 bases from V and 1 from J, leaving 12 bases between them. Germline-derived CDR1 and CDR2 are MNHEY and SMNVEV (reference sequence). This CDR3 comprises 14 residues. Here the CDR3 reads CASSPQGISYEQYF. CDR3 DNA: TGTGCCAGCAGTCCACAGGGAATTTCCTACGAGCAGTACTTC.